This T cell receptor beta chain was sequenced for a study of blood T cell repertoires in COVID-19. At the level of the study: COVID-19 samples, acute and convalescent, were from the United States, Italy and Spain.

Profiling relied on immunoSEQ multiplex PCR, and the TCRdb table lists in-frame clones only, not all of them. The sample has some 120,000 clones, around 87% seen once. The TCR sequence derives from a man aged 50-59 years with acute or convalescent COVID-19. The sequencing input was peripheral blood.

CDR3 in amino acids: CASSQGGQFF. CDR3 DNA: TGCGCCAGCAGCCAGGGAGGGCAGTTCTTC. The chain combines TRBV10-2 with TRBJ2-1; weak D call: TRBD2 (6 bases). Trimming took off 6 bases at V and 12 bases at J, with 9 bases between the two ends. CDR3 length: 10 amino acids. From germline, CDR1 is WSHSY and CDR2 SAAADI.